The 20 T cell receptor beta chains listed next were all sequenced from one sample in a study of Graves' ophthalmopathy and Graves' hyperthyroidism (dated 2018 in TCRdb). Sequenced using an Illumina HiSeq 2000. For repertoire sequencing, the TCR beta CDR3 regions were amplified from RNA transcripts. The first round was an RT-PCR using HTBI primers with the Qiagen OneStep RT-PCR kit, and this first round was followed by a second-round multiplex PCR, then size selection and purification. TCRdb trimmed public reads at Q25 via fastp, called clones via MiXCR and kept in-frame beta chains. Here each entry gathers all rows of one CDR3 protein and keeps the most common genes and DNA. Across this sample there are some 1.1 million distinct CDR3 sequences, with roughly 35% seen only once. Of the sample, 8.5% to 14% is held by the ten largest clones. The sequenced sample was peripheral blood or thyroid tissue (not recorded which). The receptors derive from an adult man with Graves' hyperthyroidism.

This clonotype has at least ten counts. The V gene is TRBV5-1, the J gene TRBJ2-7; 10 nucleotides line up with TRBD1. The V and J ends lost 6 bases and 2 bases, in that order; junction bases with no gene match: 5. The CDR3 consists of 14 residues. CDR1 is SGHRS, CDR2 YFSETQ, per germline. The chain's CDR3 is CASKPGQGPYEQYF. CDR3 coding DNA: TGCGCCAGCAAGCCGGGACAGGGGCCCTACGAGCAGTACTTC.

This clonotype was counted many times. J is TRBJ1-2 and V is TRBV7-9; D is perhaps TRBD1 (5 bases). CDR1 and CDR2 from the germline V gene are SEHNR and FQNEAQ (reference sequence). The V end was cut by 7 bases, the J end by 5 bases, with 17 bases between. CDR3 size: 14 residues. CDR3 region: CASKTDGTSYGYTF. The CDR3, as DNA: TGTGCCAGCAAAACCGACGGGACCTCTTATGGCTACACCTTC.

This chain connects TRBV7-2 to TRBJ2-5, with 9 nucleotides matching TRBD1. CDR1 and CDR2 from the germline V gene are SGHTA and FQGNSA. V lost 5 bases and J lost 5; bases outside the gene matches: 12. This CDR3 is 16 amino acids long. This chain's CDR3 is CASSGESQGAGETQYF. DNA for the CDR3: TGTGCCAGCAGCGGAGAGTCACAGGGGGCTGGGGAGACCCAGTACTTC.

The sample holds one count of this clonotype. The chain carries TRBV27 and TRBJ1-6; tentatively, D is TRBD1 (6 bases). V dropped 6 bases and J dropped 4 bases, with 16 bases sitting between them. Germline assignment: CDR1 MNHEY and CDR2 SMNVEV (reference sequence). CDR3 length equals 16 residues. In DNA form, the CDR3 reads TGTGCCAGCAGAGGGGGGGTAGTCGATTATAATTCACCCCTCCACTTT. Amino acid sequence: CASRGGVVDYNSPLHF.

The J gene is TRBJ2-7, the V gene TRBV20-1; 8 bases agree with TRBD2. Germline V CDR1 and CDR2: DFQATT, SNEGSKA (reference sequence). The CDR3 is 16 amino acids. J was trimmed by 6 bases and V by 3 bases; bases with no gene match: 16. CDR3 in amino acids: CSARAGAGTRGGEQYF. CDR3 in DNA: TGCAGTGCTAGGGCGGGCGCTGGGACTAGAGGTGGCGAGCAGTACTTC.

A note on this clonotype: This is likely a read error, given that the CDR3 carries no conserved phenylalanine or tryptophan at its end. The limits of the CDR3 on the DNA are not certain, so only TCRdb's listed CDR3 is given. This chain links TRBV7-2 with TRBJ1-4. The CDR3 is 8 residues long, counting both termini. Germline V CDR1 and CDR2: SGHTA, FQGNSA. The CDR3 is CASSPQYG.

This clonotype was recorded only once. The chain employs TRBV6-5 and TRBJ1-5; tentative D call: TRBD1 (6 bases). With 2 bases removed from V and 10 bases from J, the gap between germline ends came to 15 bases. CDR1 and CDR2 (germline): MNHEY, SVGAGI. The CDR3 covers 14 residues. The CDR3 DNA reads as TGTGCCAGCAGTTACGACAGGACGAATTCACCCCAGCATTTT. Protein sequence: CASSYDRTNSPQHF.

V is TRBV4-1 and J is TRBJ2-7, with 10 bases aligning to TRBD2. CDR1 and CDR2 (germline): MGHRA, YSYEKL. The CDR3 length is 15 residues. V gave up 1 base and J gave up 3 bases; unmatched junction bases: 3. The CDR3 is CASSQAGTSDYEQYF. CDR3 DNA: TGCGCCAGCAGCCAAGCCGGGACTAGCGACTACGAGCAGTACTTC.

The sample holds many counts of this clonotype. The rearrangement uses TRBV10-3 and TRBJ1-5; D uncertain. The CDR3 loop spans 14 amino acids. CDR1 and CDR2 from the germline V gene are ENHRY and SYGVKD. V shed 3 bases and J shed 4 bases, with 10 bases lying between them. CDR3 sequence: CAISEGNLNQPQHF. The CDR3 nucleotides are TGTGCCATCAGTGAAGGAAACCTTAATCAGCCCCAGCATTTT.

The chain uses TRBV5-5 and TRBJ2-5; TRBD2 agrees at 7 bases. The CDR3 is 14 amino acids. From germline, CDR1 is SGHKS and CDR2 YYEKEE (reference sequence). The J segment lost 3 bases and the V segment lost 4 bases, leaving 6 bases of the junction unmatched. The CDR3 loop reads CASSPEGTKETQYF. The CDR3 DNA reads TGTGCCAGCAGCCCAGAGGGGACTAAAGAGACCCAGTACTTC.

The rearrangement uses TRBV5-1 and TRBJ1-6; D may be TRBD1 (5 bases). Per the germline V gene, CDR1 is SGHRS and CDR2 is YFSETQ. This CDR3 has 15 amino acids. The germline V and J ends were trimmed by 0 bases and 8 bases, with 12 bases remaining between them. The CDR3 here is CASSLVPGLDSPLHF. The DNA for the CDR3 is TGCGCCAGCAGCTTGGTACCGGGGCTGGATTCACCCCTCCACTTT.

This clonotype was recorded at least ten times. The chain uses TRBV6-6 and TRBJ1-5, with a tentative D call TRBD1 (6 bases). CDR1 is MNHNY, CDR2 SVGAGI, per germline (reference sequence). This CDR3 is 15 amino acids long. The V and J ends lost 5 bases and 7 bases respectively, with 18 bases between them. The CDR3 here is CASSPLLDRRQPQHF. CDR3 sequence (DNA): TGTGCCAGCAGTCCCCTTTTAGACAGGAGGCAGCCCCAGCATTTT.

A few counts support this clonotype. The chain uses TRBV7-9 and TRBJ2-7; TRBD2 matches at 8 bases. V shed 4 bases and J 2 bases; nucleotides not matched to a gene: 10. There are 16 residues in the CDR3. From germline, CDR1 is SEHNR and CDR2 FQNEAQ (reference sequence). The DNA for the CDR3 is TGTGCCAGCAGCTCAAGTAGCGGGAAGGGCGCCTACGAGCAGTACTTC. Amino acid sequence: CASSSSSGKGAYEQYF.

The gene calls are TRBV2 and TRBJ1-5; D is unclear. The CDR3 runs 16 residues. Trimming pared 6 bases from V and 2 bases from J, leaving 17 bases between. Looked up from germline, CDR1 is SNHLY and CDR2 is FYNNEI. The CDR3 nucleotides read TGTGCCAGCAGCCCGAAGATCCCGACTGGCAATCAGCCCCAGCATTTT. Its translation: CASSPKIPTGNQPQHF. Supplemented by reference TRBV2 and TRBJ1-5, the full variable domain reads EPEVTQTPSHQVTQMGQEVILRCVPISNHLYFYWYRQILGQKVEFLVSFYNNEISEKSEIFDDQFSVERPDGSNFTLKIRSTKLEDSAMYFCASSPKIPTGNQPQHFGDGTRLSIL.

At least ten counts were recorded for this clonotype. The V and J genes are TRBV4-3 and TRBJ2-7; the match to TRBD2 covers 8 bases. This CDR3 has 15 amino acids. Trimming removed 4 bases from V and 2 bases from J; junction bases left unmatched: 7. The germline V gene encodes CDR1 LGHNA and CDR2 YSLEER. CDR3 residues: CASSPHPGGTYEQYF. CDR3 bases: TGCGCCAGCAGCCCTCACCCGGGGGGGACCTACGAGCAGTACTTC.

The table lists this clonotype with many counts. V gene TRBV15 combines with J gene TRBJ1-1; no reliable D call. Germline V gives CDR1 LNHNV, CDR2 YYDKDF (reference sequence). Trimming left V 1 base short and J 1 base short, with 7 bases between. This CDR3 has 14 residues. CDR3 DNA: TGTGCCACCAGCAGAGCATTCTGGAACACTGAAGCTTTCTTT. This codes for CATSRAFWNTEAFF.

This rearrangement joins TRBV7-3 to TRBJ2-7; D gene ambiguous. Trimming took 1 base from V and 9 from J, leaving 19 bases between them. This CDR3 is 15 amino acids long. Looked up from germline, CDR1 is SGHTA and CDR2 is FQGTGA. CDR3 DNA: TGTGCCAGCAGCTTAAAGGTATTCCGGAGCATCGGGCAGTACTTC. Translating it yields CASSLKVFRSIGQYF.

This clonotype was counted ten times or more. The rearrangement uses TRBV5-1 and TRBJ2-5; 11 bases are a match to TRBD2. Germline-derived CDR1 and CDR2 are SGHRS and YFSETQ. This CDR3 has 17 amino acids. Losses at the gene ends were 0 bases for V and 1 base for J; bases not matched to a gene: 5. CDR3 loop: CASSLGLAGGFQETQYF. The CDR3 DNA reads as TGCGCCAGCAGCTTGGGTCTAGCGGGAGGATTCCAAGAGACCCAGTACTTC.

At least ten counts were recorded for this clonotype. This chain connects TRBV10-3 to TRBJ2-7; TRBD2 matches at 7 bases. CDR3 length: 14 amino acids. Trimming took 6 bases from V and 6 from J; bases not matched to a gene: 11. The germline V gene has CDR1 ENHRY and CDR2 SYGVKD. CDR3 nucleotide sequence: TGTGCCATCAGAGAGGCGGGAGCCGGCTCCGAGCAGTACTTC. Its protein is CAIREAGAGSEQYF.

In this sample, this clonotype turned up many times. The DNA of the CDR3 is TGTGCCATCAGTGAAAGAAGGCTAGAGAACACCGGGGAGCTGTTTTTT. Translating gives CAISERRLENTGELFF. The chain recombines TRBV10-3 with TRBJ2-2; D unclear. Looked up from germline, CDR1 is ENHRY and CDR2 is SYGVKD. With 3 bases removed from V and 1 base from J, the gap between germline ends came to 12 bases. The CDR3 length is 16 residues.